This TCR beta chain was captured in a study of tumour-infiltrating T cells in Burkitt lymphoma. Study-level background: Survival, overall and progression-free, tracked with productive clonality.

Measured with immunoSEQ multiplex PCR; TCRdb has only the in-frame clones, and not every one. The profile shows some 17,000 clones, about 80% of them singletons. Germline V gene lookup returns CDR1 KGHSH and CDR2 LQKENI. The CDR3 covers 16 residues. V lost 3 bases to trimming and J lost 5 bases; unmatched junction nucleotides: 7. The sequencing sample was made of tumor tissue. V gene TRBV18 combines with J gene TRBJ2-1; TRBD1 matches at 10 bases. The TCR sequence derives from a human donor with diffuse large B-cell lymphoma. CDR3 in amino acids: CASSPFDRGLDNEQFF. CDR3 in DNA: TGTGCCAGCTCACCTTTTGACAGGGGGCTAGACAATGAGCAGTTCTTC.